One sample yielded the 25 T cell receptor beta chains listed below, sequenced in a study of CD8 T cells in Susac syndrome. Random hexamers were used to reverse transcribe an amount of about 0.45 to 1 ug RNA. TCRdb recomputed calls from the immunoSEQ multiplex PCR reads with MiXCR, one row per CDR3 protein. Among roughly 160,000 distinct CDR3 sequences, 95% to 96% were seen once, and the ten largest hold approximately 0.12%. Sequencing input: CD4+ T cells from PBMCs. These receptors were collected from a human donor with Susac syndrome.

The CDR3 sequence: CASSIRTTPETQYF. CDR3 nucleotides: TGTGCCAGTAGTATCCGGACCACCCCAGAGACCCAGTACTTC. The chain is built from TRBV19 and TRBJ2-5; no reliable D call. The CDR3 runs to 14 residues. Trimming cost V 3 bases and J 4 bases, with 12 bases left between them. Germline lookup yields CDR1 LNHDA and CDR2 SQIVND (reference sequence).

This chain joins TRBV6-4 and TRBJ2-6, with unresolved D. Trimming removed 2 bases at V and 0 bases at J, with 2 bases between. The CDR3 runs 14 residues. Germline V lookup: CDR1 MRHNA, CDR2 SNTAGT. The CDR3 DNA is TGTGCCAGCAGTGACAACTCTGGGGCCAACGTCCTGACTTTC. It encodes CASSDNSGANVLTF.

The chain recombines TRBV5-6 with TRBJ1-1, with 12 nucleotides matching TRBD1. Germline CDR1 SGHDT, CDR2 YYEEEE. This CDR3 is 15 amino acids long. V dropped 4 bases and J dropped 5; count of bases not matched to a gene: 6. This chain's CDR3 is CASSRDRGRRTEAFF. CDR3 nucleotides: TGTGCCAGCAGCCGGGACAGGGGGCGCCGGACTGAAGCTTTCTTT.

The V call is TRBV24-1, the J call TRBJ2-5; D is unresolved. Per the germline V gene, CDR1 is KGHDR and CDR2 is SFDVKD. This CDR3 comprises 13 residues. Trimming stripped 6 bases from V and 2 bases from J, with 9 bases between. The CDR3 DNA follows: TGTGCCACCAGTACGGACGCGCAAGAGACCCAGTACTTC. Translating gives CATSTDAQETQYF.

This chain uses TRBV21-1 with TRBJ2-4. TRBV21-1 is designated a pseudogene. This CDR3 spans 13 amino acids. The CDR3 is CASSKAVANIQYF. The CDR3 DNA reads TGTGCCAGCAGCAAAGCGGTGGCAAACATTCAGTACTTC.

This sequence joins TRBV30 and TRBJ2-7; possibly TRBD2 for D (6 bases). V lost 3 bases, J lost 1 base, and 13 bases lay in between. This CDR3 has 14 residues. Germline values: CDR1 GTSNPN, CDR2 SVGIG (reference sequence). Here the CDR3 reads CAWRGTGASYEQYF. The CDR3 DNA reads as TGTGCCTGGAGGGGGACGGGAGCTTCCTACGAGCAGTACTTC.

The chain carries TRBV7-9 and TRBJ2-7; D uncertain. The CDR3 length is 13 residues. V was trimmed by 5 bases and J by 5 bases, leaving 13 bases between them. The germline CDR1 and CDR2 sequences are SEHNR and FQNEAQ (reference sequence). The CDR3 loop reads CASSATGDHEQYF. The CDR3 DNA is TGTGCCAGCAGCGCCACTGGCGACCACGAGCAGTACTTC.

The V and J genes are TRBV2 and TRBJ1-1; D perhaps matches TRBD1 (5 bases). The CDR3 loop spans 16 amino acids. CDR1 is SNHLY, CDR2 FYNNEI, per germline. The V gene lost 4 bases and the J gene lost 1 base, with 16 bases spanning the gap. This CDR3 is CASSGYRAGQNTEAFF. CDR3 nucleotides: TGTGCCAGCAGTGGGTATAGGGCAGGACAGAACACTGAAGCTTTCTTT.

The chain joins TRBV5-1 to TRBJ2-5, with 9 bases that match TRBD1. The CDR3 consists of 14 residues. Germline trimming cut 4 bases from V and 5 bases from J; bases unmatched to any gene: 6. The germline CDR1 and CDR2 sequences are SGHRS and YFSETQ. The CDR3, as DNA: TGCGCCAGCAGCCCACAGGGGGCGCAGGAGACCCAGTACTTC. It codes for CASSPQGAQETQYF.

V usage is TRBV7-2 and J usage is TRBJ2-3, with 12 bases lining up with TRBD2. The CDR3 runs 16 residues. The germline V gene encodes CDR1 SGHTA and CDR2 FQGNSA. V trimming: 5 bases; J trimming: 5 bases; junction bases outside the gene matches: 8. The CDR3 loop reads CASSARLAGGLDTQYF. DNA for the CDR3: TGTGCCAGCAGCGCCCGGCTAGCGGGGGGGCTAGATACGCAGTATTTT.

The gene calls are TRBV6-2 or TRBV6-3 and TRBJ1-6; 9 bases are shared with TRBD1. The CDR3 runs 13 residues. The V and J ends lost 4 bases and 10 bases, in that order; junction bases with no gene match: 2. CDR1 and CDR2 from the germline V gene are MNHEY and SVGEGT. The CDR3 DNA reads TGTGCCAGCAGTTGGGACAGGGCCTCACCCCTCCACTTT. Protein product: CASSWDRASPLHF.

The chain carries TRBV20-1 and TRBJ2-1, with 8 bases lining up with TRBD1. In germline, CDR1 is DFQATT, CDR2 SNEGSKA (reference sequence). There are 13 residues in the CDR3. Germline trimming cut 2 bases from V and 7 bases from J; bases unmatched to any gene: 4. The CDR3 nucleotides read TGCAGTGCTAGAAAGGACAGGGCGAATGAGCAGTTCTTC. Amino acids: CSARKDRANEQFF.

The chain has TRBV12-3 or TRBV12-4 and TRBJ2-6, with D perhaps matching TRBD2 (6 bases). This CDR3 has 15 residues. V was shortened by 4 bases and J by 3 bases, with 10 bases between the two germline ends. CDR3 DNA sequence: TGTGCCAGCAGTTCCGGGCGGGATGGGGCCAACGTCCTGACTTTC. Translated, it gives CASSSGRDGANVLTF.

This clonotype was observed a single time. The chain employs TRBV24-1 and TRBJ2-3, with 9 bases that match TRBD1. This CDR3 region has 17 residues. Germline CDR1 reads KGHDR; CDR2 reads SFDVKD. After removal of 9 bases from V and 1 base from J, the junction contained 13 bases not matched to a gene. The CDR3 sequence: CATRSSGQGTGTDTQYF. The CDR3 DNA reads TGTGCCACCCGAAGTTCGGGACAGGGAACAGGCACAGATACGCAGTATTTT.

V and J are TRBV4-3 and TRBJ2-5, with 9 bases aligning to TRBD2. Trimming at V came to 0 bases and at J to 5 bases, leaving 7 bases not matched to a gene. The CDR3 covers 16 residues. Germline V CDR1 and CDR2: LGHNA, YSLEER. DNA for the CDR3: TGCGCCAGCAGCCAAGATTTCAGCGGGGGGCCGGAGACCCAGTACTTC. This sequence encodes CASSQDFSGGPETQYF.

V is TRBV5-1 and J is TRBJ1-5, with D possibly matching TRBD1 (6 bases). The length of the CDR3 is 13 residues. Trimming took 6 bases from V and 4 from J, leaving 11 bases between them. Germline loops: CDR1 SGHRS, CDR2 YFSETQ. In DNA, the CDR3 is TGCGCCAGCACGATAGACAGGAATCAGCCCCAGCATTTT. Translating it yields CASTIDRNQPQHF.

V usage is TRBV9 and J usage is TRBJ2-5; D is undetermined. The CDR3 runs 16 residues. The ends were cut back, 3 bases at V and 1 base at J, with 16 bases in the middle. The germline CDR1 and CDR2 sequences are SGDLS and YYNGEE. The CDR3 nucleotides read TGTGCCAGCAGCGCCCTCGGCGTGGGCCCCCAAGAGACCCAGTACTTC. This encodes CASSALGVGPQETQYF. The full variable domain, with the rest looked up from reference TRBV9 and TRBJ2-5, is DSGVTQTPKHLITATGQRVTLRCSPRSGDLSVYWYQQSLDQGLQFLIQYYNGEERAKGNILERFSAQQFPDLHSELNLSSLELGDSALYFCASSALGVGPQETQYFGPGTRLLVL.

This clonotype came up once. The chain employs TRBV24-1 and TRBJ1-5; possible D gene TRBD1, 5 bases. Germline V gene data show CDR1 as KGHDR and CDR2 as SFDVKD. Trimming cost V 3 bases and J 5 bases, with 16 bases left between them. The CDR3 runs to 16 residues. The CDR3 DNA sequence: TGTGCCACCAGTGATGGAACTGACAGCGGGTATCAGCCCCAGCATTTT. The encoded protein is CATSDGTDSGYQPQHF.

J is TRBJ1-5 and V is TRBV12-5; 7 bases are shared with TRBD1. V trimming: 5 bases; J trimming: 4 bases; junction bases outside the gene matches: 11. This CDR3 is built from 16 residues. Germline CDR1 is LGHNT and CDR2 is FRNRAP. In nucleotides, the CDR3 is TGTGCTAGTGGTGGAACAGGGGCGACACCAAATCAGCCCCAGCATTTT. Protein product: CASGGTGATPNQPQHF.

This clonotype appeared a single time. The rearrangement joins TRBV7-2 to TRBJ1-2, with D tentatively TRBD1 (6 bases). The CDR3 length is 16 residues. Trimming took 4 bases from V and 5 from J, leaving 20 bases between them. CDR1 is SGHTA and CDR2 is FQGNSA in the germline V gene. CDR3 sequence: CASSSAAGALRYGYTF. The CDR3 nucleotides read TGTGCCAGCAGCTCCGCTGCGGGGGCGCTTAGGTATGGCTACACCTTC.

J is TRBJ2-5 and V is TRBV5-1, with D possibly TRBD1 on 5 matching bases. Trimming took off 3 bases at V and 5 bases at J, with 14 bases between the two ends. This CDR3 spans 14 amino acids. Germline CDR1 and CDR2: SGHRS and YFSETQ. As DNA, the CDR3 is TGCGCCAGCAGCTCATCAGGGTTTAGGGAGACCCAGTACTTC. This translates into CASSSSGFRETQYF.

The V call is TRBV30, the J call TRBJ2-2; D remains ambiguous. The CDR3 totals 14 residues. In germline, CDR1 is GTSNPN, CDR2 SVGIG (reference sequence). The V and J ends lost 3 bases and 7 bases respectively, with 15 bases between them. The CDR3 region has the DNA TGTGCCTGGAGGTTTTGGGCGCAAGGCGGGGAGCTGTTTTTT. Its translation: CAWRFWAQGGELFF.

This chain connects TRBV20-1 to TRBJ1-1, with D perhaps TRBD1 (5 bases). Looked up from germline, CDR1 is DFQATT and CDR2 is SNEGSKA (reference sequence). CDR3 length equals 14 residues. V was cut by 2 bases and J by 1 base, with 11 bases left in between. The CDR3 nucleotides read TGCAGTGCTAGACCACAAGGGGCGAACACTGAAGCTTTCTTT. It translates to CSARPQGANTEAFF.

V and J are TRBV30 and TRBJ1-3; no reliable D call. Trimming removed 1 base at V and 0 bases at J, with 10 bases between. The CDR3 is made up of 15 amino acids. From germline, CDR1 is GTSNPN and CDR2 SVGIG (reference sequence). CDR3 in DNA: TGTGCCTGGAGTGGTCTGGTCCTCTCTGGAAACACCATATATTTT. This translates into CAWSGLVLSGNTIYF. The complete variable domain, with remaining parts taken from reference TRBV30 and TRBJ1-3, reads SQTIHQWPATLVQPVGSPLSLECTVEGTSNPNLYWYRQAAGRGLQLLFYSVGIGQISSEVPQNLSASRPQDRQFILSSKKLLLSDSGFYLCAWSGLVLSGNTIYFGEGSWLTVV.

The rearrangement joins TRBV7-2 to TRBJ1-6; 11 bases are a match to TRBD1. Germline assignment: CDR1 SGHTA and CDR2 FQGNSA. The CDR3 has 17 amino acids. V lost 4 bases and J lost 2; bases outside the gene matches: 4. In DNA form, the CDR3 reads TGTGCCAGCAGCTCGCGGACAGGGGGCACCTATAATTCACCCCTCCACTTT. Its protein is CASSSRTGGTYNSPLHF.